A selection of T cell receptor beta chains follows, all from one sample in a study of blood T cell repertoires in COVID-19. Profiling relied on immunoSEQ multiplex PCR, and the TCRdb table lists in-frame clones only, not all of them. The table records approximately 150,000 clones, approximately 81% of them present only once. Specimen: PBMCs or T cells enriched from blood (not recorded which). The receptor set was obtained from a man between 60 and 70 years old who had recovered from COVID-19. The CDR3 runs from the conserved cysteine through the conserved F or W. The D gene is left open where the match is weak. Only some rows state a clone size, as once, few, many or a class for expanded clones.

D	V	J	size	length	DNA	CDR3
.	TRBV12-3/TRBV12-4	TRBJ1-1	.	13	TGTGCCAGCAGTGAACAGGTATACACTGAAGCTTTCTTT	CASSEQVYTEAFF
TRBD2	TRBV5-1	TRBJ2-3	.	20	TGCGCCAGCAGCTTGGCACCCGGCGCGGGGGGTTATTCTAGCACAGATACGCAGTATTTT	CASSLAPGAGGYSSTDTQYF
.	TRBV27	TRBJ2-4	.	12	TGTGCCAGCAGTAATTCAAAAAACATTCAGTACTTC	CASSNSKNIQYF
TRBD1	TRBV18	TRBJ1-2	.	14	TGTGCCAGCTCAACGGGACAGTCACCCTATGGCTACACCTTC	CASSTGQSPYGYTF
.	TRBV30	TRBJ2-5	.	13	TGTGCCTGGGGGCGCCGACTCGAGGAGACCCAGTACTTC	CAWGRRLEETQYF
TRBD2	TRBV14	TRBJ2-3	.	15	TGTGCCAGCAGCACCCTAGCGGGAGGAGCAAATACGCAGTATTTT	CASSTLAGGANTQYF
TRBD1	TRBV7-9	TRBJ1-2	.	15	TGTGCCAGCAGCTTGGGACAGGGGGGTTCCTATGGCTACACCTTC	CASSLGQGGSYGYTF
.	TRBV5-4	TRBJ2-2	.	14	TGTGCCAGCAGCTTGGGGGGGAGGACCGGGGAGCTGTTTTTT	CASSLGGRTGELFF
.	TRBV28	TRBJ2-2	.	15	TGTGCCGGGATGGGTTCGAATAAGGGGACCGGGGAGCTGTTTTTT	CAGMGSNKGTGELFF
.	TRBV28	TRBJ1-3	.	13	TGTGCCAGCATATGGGGGGGAGGAAACACCATATATTTT	CASIWGGGNTIYF
TRBD2	TRBV19	TRBJ2-7	.	15	TGTGCCAGTAGTATCTCGACTAGCGGATCCTACGAGCAGTACTTC	CASSISTSGSYEQYF
TRBD2	TRBV5-1	TRBJ2-1	.	16	TGCGCCAGCAGCCCGCTTTTGAGCGGGGGATACAATGAGCAGTTCTTC	CASSPLLSGGYNEQFF
.	TRBV7-9	TRBJ2-3	.	16	TGTGCCAGCAGCTTACAGACAGCCCTTAGCACAGATACGCAGTATTTT	CASSLQTALSTDTQYF
.	TRBV19	TRBJ1-2	.	14	TGTGCCAGTAGTATCCTCCAGGGTGACTATGGCTACACCTTC	CASSILQGDYGYTF
.	TRBV6-5	TRBJ2-1	.	12	TGTGCCAGCACCCCCGATCGACGGGTGCAGTTCTTC	CASTPDRRVQFF
TRBD2	TRBV24-1	TRBJ2-7	.	14	TGTGCCACCAGTCGGGGGGGCTCAACCTACGAGCAGTACTTC	CATSRGGSTYEQYF
.	TRBV11-2	TRBJ2-6	.	15	TGTGCCAGCAGCTTTCGCGTCTCTGGGGCCAACGTCCTGACTTTC	CASSFRVSGANVLTF
TRBD1	TRBV5-1	TRBJ2-1	.	16	TGCGCCAGCAGCGCGGGACAGGGGGCTGGAGGCAATGAGCAGTTCTTC	CASSAGQGAGGNEQFF
.	TRBV3-1/TRBV3-2	TRBJ1-6	.	12	TGTGCCAGCAGCCATAAGGAGTCACCCCTCCACTTT	CASSHKESPLHF
TRBD1	TRBV7-9	TRBJ1-2	.	14	TGTGCCAGCAGCTTACGCGACAGGGGGGATGGCTACACCTTC	CASSLRDRGDGYTF
.	TRBV6-4	TRBJ2-2	.	13	TGTGCCAGCAGTGTCACGAACACCGGGGAGCTGTTTTTT	CASSVTNTGELFF
TRBD2	TRBV15	TRBJ2-5	few	16	TGTGCCACCAGCACCCTAGCGGGGGGTAACCAAGAGACCCAGTACTTC	CATSTLAGGNQETQYF
TRBD1	TRBV3-1/TRBV3-2	TRBJ2-5	.	14	TGTGCCAGCAGCCAAGATAAGGGGGCGGAGACCCAGTACTTC	CASSQDKGAETQYF
.	TRBV18	TRBJ1-1	few	13	TGTGCCAGCTCACCTCTCTTTGACACTGAAGCTTTCTTT	CASSPLFDTEAFF
.	TRBV3-1/TRBV3-2	TRBJ2-7	.	17	TGTGCCAGCAGCCAAGACCCCCAGGGAAGTCGCATCTACGAGCAGTACTTC	CASSQDPQGSRIYEQYF
.	TRBV9	TRBJ2-1	.	14	TGTGCCAGCAGCGCCCAACAGGGATACAATGAGCAGTTCTTC	CASSAQQGYNEQFF
.	TRBV10-1	TRBJ1-4	.	21	TGCGCCAACCCAACCCGGGACAAAAGAACGGTACTTGTCGCAACTAATGAAAAACTGTTTTTT	CANPTRDKRTVLVATNEKLFF